This T cell receptor beta chain came from a study of blood T cell repertoires in COVID-19. Study at large: Both acute and convalescent COVID-19 samples were obtained from the United States, Italy and Spain. Sample material is recorded as cDNA or gDNA derived from T cells, B-cell-depleted T cells, or PBMCs.

In the original processing: Amplification of reference gene primers was used by the study to estimate nucleated cell counts. The data were produced by immunoSEQ multiplex PCR, yet TCRdb's version contains in-frame clones alone and is incomplete. V, J and clone size are those of that table, while D and trimming were read from the DNA. The table has 45,000 to 65,000 clones, around 87% seen once. Looked up from germline, CDR1 is MNHEY and CDR2 is SVGAGI. The CDR3 extends over 15 amino acids. The J segment lost 7 bases and the V segment lost 7 bases, leaving 10 bases of the junction unmatched. Specimen: peripheral blood. V gene TRBV6-5 combines with J gene TRBJ1-2; 12 bases are a match to TRBD1. This TCR was sampled from a man aged 50 to 60 with active COVID-19. CDR3 loop: CASKTGQGASGGYTF. The CDR3 DNA sequence: TGTGCCAGCAAAACGGGACAGGGGGCATCCGGTGGCTACACCTTC.